The source of this TCR beta chain is a study of T cell repertoires in cytomegalovirus infection. Study summary: Public TCR beta signatures indicated both CMV infection and matching HLA type. Findings and limits, study-wide: HLA-C-restricted TCR beta clonotypes specific for CMV led the ex vivo response. Using cumulative public TCR beta family frequency, the authors identified those who carried CMV together with the relevant HLA.

CDR1 SGHTA and CDR2 FQGNSA come from the germline V gene. Trimming shortened V by 2 bases and J by 2 bases, and 10 bases separated the two germline ends. This CDR3 has 14 residues. This clonotype occurred many times. Its antigen is not identified. Each CDR3 protein gets one entry after TCRdb re-called the reads with MiXCR. The repertoire holds approximately 240,000 distinct CDR3 sequences, with approximately 13% as singletons. This TCR derives from a human donor in good health (CMV status not recorded). Some clones in this sample may be carry-over from other donors' samples. Sequencing was performed on PBMCs. This chain connects TRBV7-2 to TRBJ2-7; D remains ambiguous. The CDR3 sequence: CASSLPERPYEQYF. The CDR3 DNA reads TGTGCCAGCAGCTTACCGGAGCGACCCTACGAGCAGTACTTC. The whole variable domain, filled in from reference TRBV7-2 and TRBJ2-7, reads GAGVSQSPSNKVTEKGKDVELRCDPISGHTALYWYRQSLGQGLEFLIYFQGNSAPDKSGLPSDRFSAERTGGSVSTLTIQRTQQEDSAVYLCASSLPERPYEQYFGPGTRLTVT.